The rows below give T cell receptor beta chains drawn from one sample of a study of CD8+ T cells in alopecia areata. Measured with immunoSEQ multiplex PCR; TCRdb has only the in-frame clones, and not every one. The sample yields 200,000 to 250,000 clones, 50% to 75% seen once. Sequencing was performed on CD4+ T cells sorted from blood, taken at week 4, from a patient treated with tofacitinib. Every receptor here comes from a human donor with alopecia areata. Each CDR3 is given with its conserved first and last residue.

cdr3_aa v_call
CASSVGTAQETQYF TRBV5-1
CASSSDAYLDTQYF TRBV6-6
CASSLEPTDTQYF TRBV7-2
CASSLAGSTGELFF TRBV4-2
CASSTRTGMNTEAFF TRBV6-6
CASSLKRGGYEQYF TRBV5-1
CASSFRDRGPYEQYF TRBV5-6
CASSLAGTIGGNTIYF TRBV5-1
CSGGDTDEQFF TRBV29-1
CASSLTAGETQYF TRBV5-1
CASSLAGIYGYTF TRBV28
CASSPGPGTSGGHDEQFF TRBV5-4
CASSRGSGLALLLDSPLHF TRBV28
CSVSSGGELFF TRBV29-1
CASSRRDRGREPQHF TRBV23-1
CASQDGLYQPQHF TRBV6-5
CAWSRAFSQPQHF TRBV30
CSALKETQYF TRBV20-1
CASSSHDRAGTDTQYF TRBV6-5
CASSPTYEQFF TRBV7-2
CASSQGERGTEAFF TRBV4-2
CAWSVFRDTQYF TRBV30
CASSDDRGRISGANVLTF TRBV19
CASSDKVRAAGAYEQYF TRBV5-4
CASSQGLLGSGNEKLFF TRBV4-1
CSVESFGQGQETQYF TRBV29-1
CAWSVLAGGTETQYF TRBV30
CASSQEGRPYEQYF TRBV4-1
CASSVTGMNGGYTF TRBV25-1
CASSLGQNPYEQYF TRBV5-1
CASDVRGQGTDTQYF TRBV2
CASSRDNEKLFF TRBV7-9
CASSSSGANVLTF TRBV14
CSVGTGSSYNEQFF TRBV29-1
CASSLRGSTEAFF TRBV27
CASSYPDPPF TRBV6-5
CASSSWDGYTDTQYF TRBV7-2
CASTPVPQQPQHF TRBV6-6
CASSAGQFYGYTF TRBV7-9
CSVGDGNYGYTF TRBV29-1